There are many counts of the clone carrying this TCR beta chain. Its target is not known. Deletions cut 4 bases from V and 2 bases from J, with 13 bases between. In germline, CDR1 is SGHKS, CDR2 YYEKEE (reference sequence). The CDR3 spans 15 residues. Volunteers from a blood bank in Maryland, USA, made up the healthy controls. The cDNA was synthesized by 5'RACE incorporating 10-nucleotide random UMIs. TCRdb processed the 5' RACE reads anew with MiXCR; each CDR3 protein has one entry. Of tens of thousands of distinct CDR3 sequences in the sample, over 12% were seen once. The data are from a study of neurological immune-mediated disorders. Study-level results: CDR3 amino acid sequences of expanded clones were not shared across subjects, a result suggesting private repertoires in all groups. HTLV-1-associated myelopathy displayed the greatest TCR clonal expansion, and multiple sclerosis exhibited the smallest, lower than that of healthy controls.

The chain employs TRBV5-5 and TRBJ1-5; possible D gene TRBD1, 6 bases. This TCR was recovered from a woman aged 45-60 years in good health. Material for sequencing was PBMCs. The CDR3 nucleotides read TGTGCCAGCAGCCCTAGGGACATTCGCAATCAGCCCCAGCATTTT. It specifies CASSPRDIRNQPQHF.